A selection of T cell receptor beta chains follows, all from one sample in a study of human T cells and chemical hapten exposure. TCRdb itself ran the RACE reads through MiXCR, one entry per CDR3 protein. The table has roughly 140,000 distinct CDR3 sequences, about an eighth seen once. The sample consisted of whole blood, taken in connection with sensitization to the hapten diphenylcyclopropenone (DPC). The source is a woman aged 50 to 60 with alopecia areata. Some clones in this sample may be carry-over from other donors' samples. Each CDR3 is given with its conserved first and last residue. The D gene is left open where the match is weak. Some rows have no size entry. The others give once, few or many, or a class for an expanded clone.

NA | TRBJ2-1 | TRBV20-1 | TRBD2 | CSAISGRNYNEQFF | TGCAGTGCTATTAGCGGGAGGAACTACAATGAGCAGTTCTTC
NA | TRBJ2-1 | TRBV11-2 | NA | CASSLGVPTGAREQFF | TGTGCCAGCAGCTTAGGAGTGCCAACTGGGGCAAGAGAGCAGTTCTTC
NA | TRBJ2-1 | TRBV9 | NA | CASSARDPPSSYNEQFF | TGTGCCAGCAGCGCCCGGGACCCCCCGAGCTCCTACAATGAGCAGTTCTTC
few | TRBJ2-1 | TRBV20-1 | TRBD2 | CSARGTSGRGVRSYNEQFF | TGCAGTGCTAGGGGGACTAGCGGGAGGGGCGTACGCTCCTACAATGAGCAGTTCTTC
few | TRBJ2-3 | TRBV5-1 | NA | CASSLGGWRDTQYF | TGCGCCAGCAGCCTGGGGGGTTGGAGAGATACGCAGTATTTT
many | TRBJ2-7 | TRBV25-1 | TRBD1 | CASRKDRYEQYF | TGTGCCAGCAGGAAGGACAGGTACGAGCAGTACTTC
many | TRBJ1-6 | TRBV27 | NA | CASSLSVDSPLHF | TGTGCCAGCAGTTTATCCGTAGACTCACCCCTCCACTTT
NA | TRBJ2-4 | TRBV7-9 | NA | CASSFPVGPGMTKNIQYF | TGTGCCAGCAGCTTTCCCGTCGGCCCGGGGATGACCAAAAACATTCAGTACTTC
many | TRBJ2-2 | TRBV7-6 | TRBD2 | CASSQGLAGHPNTGELFF | TGTGCCAGCAGCCAAGGACTAGCGGGACATCCGAACACCGGGGAGCTGTTTTTT
few | TRBJ2-7 | TRBV29-1 | NA | CSVGGLGGGEQYF | TGCAGCGTTGGAGGCCTGGGAGGGGGCGAGCAGTACTTC
few | TRBJ2-5 | TRBV12-3/TRBV12-4 | NA | CASSLFLDVRPQETQYF | TGTGCCAGCAGCCTTTTTCTAGACGTGCGCCCCCAAGAGACCCAGTACTTC
NA | TRBJ2-1 | TRBV6-6 | TRBD2 | CASTFGGGKNEQFF | TGTGCCAGCACCTTCGGCGGGGGGAAGAATGAGCAGTTCTTC
NA | TRBJ1-5 | TRBV24-1 | NA | CATSDSGLTSNQPQHF | TGTGCCACCAGTGATTCGGGACTTACTAGCAATCAGCCCCAGCATTTT
NA | TRBJ2-3 | TRBV24-1 | TRBD2 | CATRTSGTDTQYF | TGTGCCACTCGGACTAGCGGGACAGATACGCAGTATTTT
NA | TRBJ2-7 | TRBV10-2 | NA | CASSSSGPQYF | TGCGCCAGCAGCTCGTCCGGTCCGCAGTACTTC
many | TRBJ2-3 | TRBV29-1 | NA | CSAQPGADTQYF | TGCAGCGCCCAGCCAGGGGCAGATACGCAGTATTTT
many | TRBJ1-2 | TRBV5-1 | NA | CASSLGAGDYGYTF | TGCGCCAGCAGCTTGGGTGCAGGGGACTATGGCTACACCTTC
NA | TRBJ2-2 | TRBV11-2 | TRBD2 | CASSFARSSGRAGELFF | TGTGCCAGCAGCTTTGCGAGGTCTAGCGGGAGGGCCGGGGAGCTGTTTTTT
NA | TRBJ1-5 | TRBV27 | TRBD1 | CASRGGQSNQPQHF | TGTGCCAGCCGGGGGGGACAGTCAAATCAGCCCCAGCATTTT
few | TRBJ2-1 | TRBV2 | TRBD2 | CASSERELLAGDPYNEQFF | TGTGCCAGCAGTGAAAGGGAGCTACTAGCGGGAGACCCCTACAATGAGCAGTTCTTC
NA | TRBJ2-7 | TRBV12-3/TRBV12-4 | NA | CASRPGPTLNEQYF | TGTGCCAGCAGGCCGGGACCAACTTTAAATGAGCAGTACTTC
NA | TRBJ1-1 | TRBV9 | TRBD1 | CASSPAGTGFTEAFF | TGTGCCAGCAGCCCCGCCGGGACAGGGTTCACTGAAGCTTTCTTT